A single sample is the source of the 18 T cell receptor beta chains below, sequenced in a study of shared clonotypes between healthy human individuals. Produced via immunoSEQ multiplex PCR; TCRdb's table is partial and in-frame only. Among 500,000 to 700,000 clones listed, roughly 96% were seen once. Terminally differentiated effector memory CD45RA+ cells were excluded from the naive CD8 cells, which were CD45RO-negative and positively selected for CCR7. The sequenced sample consisted of naive CD8+ T cells sorted from blood. The origin of the receptors is a woman aged 25 to 39 in good health.

The genes are TRBV5-1 and TRBJ2-7, with D maybe TRBD2 (6 bases). CDR1 SGHRS and CDR2 YFSETQ come from the germline V gene. The V end lost 4 bases, the J end lost 2 bases, and 10 bases lay between the germline ends. The CDR3 consists of 13 residues. The CDR3 sequence is CASSRREPYEQYF. CDR3 coding DNA: TGCGCCAGCAGCCGACGGGAGCCCTACGAGCAGTACTTC.

The rearrangement links TRBV6-6 to TRBJ1-5; no reliable D call. Per germline, CDR1 MNHNY and CDR2 SVGAGI (reference sequence). This CDR3 is built from 12 residues. Trimming left V 3 bases short and J 6 bases short, with 6 bases between. The CDR3 DNA reads TGTGCCAGCAGTTATTTACCTCAGCCCCAGCATTTT. Its protein product is CASSYLPQPQHF.

The chain links TRBV4-1 to TRBJ2-7; D may match TRBD1 or TRBD2 (5 bases each). Germline V gene lookup returns CDR1 MGHRA and CDR2 YSYEKL. Deletions cut 2 bases from V and 3 bases from J, with 11 bases between. This CDR3 is built from 14 residues. In nucleotides, the CDR3 is TGCGCCAGCAGCCAAACGGATGGGGGCTACGAGCAGTACTTC. It yields the protein CASSQTDGGYEQYF.

This clone has a handful of counts. The V gene is TRBV6-5, the J gene TRBJ1-5; D is undetermined. Germline V gene data show CDR1 as MNHEY and CDR2 as SVGAGI. The length of the CDR3 is 14 residues. V lost 6 bases to trimming and J lost 0 bases, with 9 bases between them. CDR3 nucleotide sequence: TGTGCCAGCAGCTCGACACTTAGCAATCAGCCCCAGCATTTT. Protein: CASSSTLSNQPQHF.

The V gene is TRBV7-9, the J gene TRBJ2-7, with TRBD2 as a possible D gene (5 bases). V lost 7 bases, J lost 1 base, and 17 bases lay in between. The CDR3 extends over 15 amino acids. Germline loops: CDR1 SEHNR, CDR2 FQNEAQ (reference sequence). CDR3 DNA: TGTGCCAGCAATAGAGGTGGGCGGGCGTCCTACGAGCAGTACTTC. This sequence encodes CASNRGGRASYEQYF. The full variable domain, its missing parts supplied by reference TRBV7-9 and TRBJ2-7, is DTGVSQNPRHKITKRGQNVTFRCDPISEHNRLYWYRQTLGQGPEFLTYFQNEAQLEKSRLLSDRFSAERPKGSFSTLEIQRTEQGDSAMYLCASNRGGRASYEQYFGPGTRLTVT.

The CDR3 is CASSWGGTGVGYTF. Written as DNA, the CDR3 is TGTGCCAGCAGTTGGGGCGGGACAGGGGTTGGCTACACCTTC. The chain employs TRBV28 and TRBJ1-2, with 10 nucleotides matching TRBD1. J was trimmed by 7 bases and V by 4 bases; bases with no gene match: 6. Germline-derived CDR1 and CDR2 are MDHEN and SYDVKM. There are 14 residues in the CDR3.

J is TRBJ1-2 and V is TRBV5-6; D may be TRBD1 (6 bases). Germline V gives CDR1 SGHDT, CDR2 YYEEEE. The CDR3 is 14 residues long. Between the trimmed V and J ends, which lost 4 bases and 6 bases, there was a span of 16 bases. CDR3 sequence (DNA): TGTGCCAGCAGCGAAAACAGGGAGTTCCATGGCTACACCTTC. It codes for CASSENREFHGYTF.

As regards this clone: The same CDR3 can be traced to other DNA sequences in this sample. The chain links TRBV28 to TRBJ1-1, with D possibly being TRBD1 (6 bases). The length of the CDR3 is 14 residues. CDR1 MDHEN and CDR2 SYDVKM come from the germline V gene. With 6 bases removed from V and 5 bases from J, the gap between germline ends came to 16 bases. Here the CDR3 reads CASSPTGIGTEAFF. For the CDR3, the DNA is TGTGCCAGCAGCCCTACAGGGATTGGGACTGAAGCTTTCTTT.

The chain joins TRBV6-4 to TRBJ1-2, with 8 bases lining up with TRBD1. This CDR3 region has 16 residues. The J segment lost 6 bases and the V segment lost 6 bases, leaving 15 bases of the junction unmatched. CDR1 MRHNA and CDR2 SNTAGT come from the germline V gene. In DNA, the CDR3 is TGTGCCAGCAGCGCCCGGTGGCACAGGGGGATAGATGGCTACACCTTC. It specifies CASSARWHRGIDGYTF.

The chain combines TRBV7-8 with TRBJ2-1, with TRBD2 identical over 10 bases. V dropped 5 bases and J dropped 7; count of bases not matched to a gene: 8. This CDR3 region has 15 residues. Germline loops: CDR1 SGHVS, CDR2 FQNEAQ. CDR3 protein: CASSPLAGVGNEQFF. The CDR3 coding sequence is TGTGCCAGCAGCCCGCTAGCGGGAGTCGGTAATGAGCAGTTCTTC.

This sequence joins TRBV5-1 and TRBJ2-1; a possible D gene is TRBD2 (5 bases). The CDR3 totals 15 residues. Germline assignment: CDR1 SGHRS and CDR2 YFSETQ. Trimming removed 7 bases from V and 5 bases from J, with 19 bases in between. The CDR3 nucleotides read TGCGCCAGCCGAACCGGCTCCAGCGGAAACAATGAGCAGTTCTTC. Residues: CASRTGSSGNNEQFF. Filled out from reference TRBV5-1 and TRBJ2-1, the complete variable domain reads KAGVTQTPRYLIKTRGQQVTLSCSPISGHRSVSWYQQTPGQGLQFLFEYFSETQRNKGNFPGRFSGRQFSNSRSEMNVSTLELGDSALYLCASRTGSSGNNEQFFGPGTRLTVL.

The CDR3 bases are TGTGCCAGCAGTGAATCGGGTGCGTGGGGTTTTTCTGGAAACACCATATATTTT. Encoded protein: CASSESGAWGFSGNTIYF. This sequence joins TRBV2 and TRBJ1-3; the D is unclear. The ends were cut back, 2 bases at V and 1 base at J, with 18 bases in the middle. From germline, CDR1 is SNHLY and CDR2 FYNNEI. This CDR3 spans 18 amino acids.

The chain joins TRBV28 to TRBJ1-1; tentatively, D is TRBD1 (5 bases). The CDR3 is made up of 14 amino acids. Trimming stripped 3 bases from V and 3 bases from J, with 11 bases between. Germline values: CDR1 MDHEN, CDR2 SYDVKM. CDR3 protein: CASSFRGLDTEAFF. CDR3 nucleotides: TGTGCCAGCAGTTTTCGGGGCTTGGACACTGAAGCTTTCTTT.

V usage is TRBV4-1 and J usage is TRBJ1-1; a possible D gene is TRBD1 (6 bases). Germline lookup yields CDR1 MGHRA and CDR2 YSYEKL. The V end was cut by 3 bases, the J end by 3 bases, with 14 bases between. This CDR3 comprises 15 residues. The CDR3 reads CASSHLRGGHTEAFF. The CDR3 nucleotides are TGCGCCAGCAGCCACCTCCGGGGGGGGCACACTGAAGCTTTCTTT.

The V and J genes are TRBV9 and TRBJ2-5; 13 positions agree with TRBD2. After removal of 4 bases from V and 5 bases from J, the junction contained 14 bases not matched to a gene. CDR1 SGDLS and CDR2 YYNGEE come from the germline V gene. This CDR3 has 18 amino acids. The CDR3: CASSSRSNGLAGAETQYF. The DNA of the CDR3 is TGTGCCAGCAGCTCCCGATCAAATGGACTAGCGGGAGCGGAGACCCAGTACTTC.

V is TRBV6-5 and J is TRBJ2-7; D possibly matches TRBD1 or TRBD2 (5 bases each). Germline V CDR1 and CDR2: MNHEY, SVGAGI. V lost 5 bases to trimming and J lost 11 bases, with 13 bases between them. The CDR3 totals 11 residues. In DNA, the CDR3 is TGTGCCAGCAGTGGGGGACCGGGCGAGTACTTC. Protein product: CASSGGPGEYF.

CDR3 sequence: CASSLGQGAGVEQYF. The DNA for the CDR3 is TGTGCCAGCAGCTTGGGACAGGGGGCTGGGGTCGAGCAGTACTTC. V and J are TRBV7-9 and TRBJ2-7, with TRBD1 identical over 12 bases. The CDR3 contains 15 residues. Germline loops: CDR1 SEHNR, CDR2 FQNEAQ (reference sequence). V lost 3 bases to trimming and J lost 6 bases; unmatched junction nucleotides: 6.

The V and J genes are TRBV27 and TRBJ2-7; D possibly corresponds to TRBD1 (5 bases). CDR1 and CDR2 from the germline V gene are MNHEY and SMNVEV (reference sequence). V gave up 2 bases and J gave up 2 bases, with 13 bases separating them. The CDR3 totals 15 residues. This CDR3 reads CASSLHGHSTYEQYF. In nucleotides, the CDR3 is TGTGCCAGCAGTTTACATGGACATAGTACCTACGAGCAGTACTTC.